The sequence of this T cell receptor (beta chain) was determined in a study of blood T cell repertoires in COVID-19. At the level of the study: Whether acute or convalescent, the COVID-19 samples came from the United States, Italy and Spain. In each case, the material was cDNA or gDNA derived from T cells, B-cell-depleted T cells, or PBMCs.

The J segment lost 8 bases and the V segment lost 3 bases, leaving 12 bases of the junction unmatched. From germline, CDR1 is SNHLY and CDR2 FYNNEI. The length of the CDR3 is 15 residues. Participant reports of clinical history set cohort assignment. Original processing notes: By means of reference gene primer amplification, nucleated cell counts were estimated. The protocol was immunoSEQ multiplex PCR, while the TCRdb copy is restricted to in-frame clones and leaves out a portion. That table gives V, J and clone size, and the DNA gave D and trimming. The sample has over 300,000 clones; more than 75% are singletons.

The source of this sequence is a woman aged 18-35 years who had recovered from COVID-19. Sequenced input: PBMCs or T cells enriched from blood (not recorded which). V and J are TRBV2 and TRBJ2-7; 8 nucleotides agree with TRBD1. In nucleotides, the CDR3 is TGTGCCAGCAGTGAGGGCAGGGGGCGCGAAAGGAAGCAGTACTTC. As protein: CASSEGRGRERKQYF. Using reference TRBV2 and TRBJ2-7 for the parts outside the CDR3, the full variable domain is EPEVTQTPSHQVTQMGQEVILRCVPISNHLYFYWYRQILGQKVEFLVSFYNNEISEKSEIFDDQFSVERPDGSNFTLKIRSTKLEDSAMYFCASSEGRGRERKQYFGPGTRLTVT.